This TCR beta chain stems from a study of T cells after yellow fever vaccination. Background on the study: When fractions had low cell numbers, they were prepared with SMART-Seq v4 Ultra Low Input. Study results and limitations: The secondary response was weaker but peaked faster, day 5 versus 15. Post-booster repertoires again held most primary-vaccination clones (roughly 95% CD4, just under 90% CD8).

This clonotype has only a few counts. Antigen unknown. Template-switching 5'RACE yielded the TCR cDNA; a universal primer site and UMIs were added in the process. TCRdb passed the 5' RACE reads through MiXCR, listing each CDR3 protein once. The table lists more than 350,000 distinct CDR3 sequences, 11% of them singletons. Trimming stripped 5 bases from V and 1 base from J, with 12 bases between. This CDR3 is built from 15 residues. CDR1 and CDR2 (germline): LNHDA, SQIVND (reference sequence). This clonotype was sampled from a man aged 18 to 35 who received the YFV17D yellow fever vaccine. This specimen was PBMCs, taken on the day of the first yellow fever vaccination. The rearrangement links TRBV19 to TRBJ1-5, with D hard to call. The CDR3 nucleotides are TGTGCCAGTAGTTATACACATGTGAGCAATCAGCCCCAGCATTTT. Amino acids: CASSYTHVSNQPQHF. The entire variable domain, with the rest obtained from reference TRBV19 and TRBJ1-5, is as follows: DGGITQSPKYLFRKEGQNVTLSCEQNLNHDAMYWYRQDPGQGLRLIYYSQIVNDFQKGDIAEGYSVSREKKESFPLTVTSAQKNPTAFYLCASSYTHVSNQPQHFGDGTRLSIL.